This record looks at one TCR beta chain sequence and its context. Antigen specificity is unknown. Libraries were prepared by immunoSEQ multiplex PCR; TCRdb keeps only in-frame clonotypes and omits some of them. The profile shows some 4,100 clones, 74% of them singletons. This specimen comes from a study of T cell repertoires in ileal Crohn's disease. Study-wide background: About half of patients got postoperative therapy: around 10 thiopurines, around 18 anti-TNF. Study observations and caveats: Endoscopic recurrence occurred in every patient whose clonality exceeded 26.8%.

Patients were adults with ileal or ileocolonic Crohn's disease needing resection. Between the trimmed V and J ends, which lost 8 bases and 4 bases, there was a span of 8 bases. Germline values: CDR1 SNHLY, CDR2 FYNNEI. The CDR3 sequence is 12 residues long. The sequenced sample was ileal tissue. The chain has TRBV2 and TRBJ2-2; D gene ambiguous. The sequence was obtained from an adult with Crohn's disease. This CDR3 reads CASQQFTGELFF. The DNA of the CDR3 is TGTGCCAGCCAACAGTTCACCGGGGAGCTGTTTTTT.